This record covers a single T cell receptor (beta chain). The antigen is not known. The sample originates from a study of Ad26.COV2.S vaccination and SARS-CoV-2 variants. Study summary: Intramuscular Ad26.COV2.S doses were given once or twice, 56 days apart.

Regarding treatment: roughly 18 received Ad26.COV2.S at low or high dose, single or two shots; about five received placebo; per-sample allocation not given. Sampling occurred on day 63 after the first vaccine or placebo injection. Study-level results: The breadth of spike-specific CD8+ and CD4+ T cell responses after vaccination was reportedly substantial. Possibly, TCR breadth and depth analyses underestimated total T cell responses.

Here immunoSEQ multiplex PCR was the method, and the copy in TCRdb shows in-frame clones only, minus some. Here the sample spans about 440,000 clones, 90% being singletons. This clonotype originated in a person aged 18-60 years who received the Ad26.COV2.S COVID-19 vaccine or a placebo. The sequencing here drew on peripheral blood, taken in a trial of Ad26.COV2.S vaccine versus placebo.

CDR3 protein: CASSPTGVGNSPLHF. The CDR3 DNA reads TGTGCCAGCAGCCCGACAGGGGTAGGGAATTCACCCCTCCACTTT. The V gene is TRBV5-5, the J gene TRBJ1-6, with 8 bases lining up with TRBD1. CDR1 and CDR2 from the germline V gene are SGHKS and YYEKEE (reference sequence). V lost 4 bases and J lost 7; bases outside the gene matches: 7. The CDR3 length is 15 residues. The whole variable domain, remainder taken from reference TRBV5-5 and TRBJ1-6, is DAGVTQSPTHLIKTRGQQVTLRCSPISGHKSVSWYQQVLGQGPQFIFQYYEKEERGRGNFPDRFSARQFPNYSSELNVNALLLGDSALYLCASSPTGVGNSPLHFGNGTRLTVT.